The entry below describes one T cell receptor (beta chain). Its antigen is not yet known. One base away there is no much larger clone; base qualities are not given. This entry belongs to a study of T cell clones after liver transplantation (dated by TCRdb to between 2017 and 2020). Turning to the overall study: The samples were obtained from ITN030ST, a randomized trial that attempted immunosuppression withdrawal within 2 years after liver transplantation. Donor-reactive T cell clones were identified by TCRbeta sequencing after a pre-transplant mixed lymphocyte reaction and then tracked in post-transplant blood. Third party-reactive TCRbeta sequences from pre-transplant MLRs were also identified as an antigen-independent comparator for donor-reactive sequences. Three of the eight recipients were HCV-positive; the others were transplanted for non-autoimmune, non-viral indications. No induction therapy was given to the subjects, and standard immunosuppression was administered until randomization at 12-24 months post-transplant. Tolerance was defined as complete immunosuppression withdrawal for at least one year with no rise in liver enzymes beyond twice the upper limit of normal. Blood samples were collected pre-transplant, pre-randomization before withdrawal, and post-randomization after either full withdrawal or failed withdrawal. The study cohort included 8 liver transplant recipients, of whom 3 were classified as tolerant and 5 as non-tolerant.

Thawed unstimulated PBMCs were stained for CD3, CD4 and CD8 and FACS-sorted into CD3+CD4+ and CD3+CD8+ populations. All 8 studied subjects were randomized to withdrawal of immunosuppression. The Qiagen DNeasy Blood and Tissue Kit was used for isolation of genomic DNA. High-throughput TCRbeta CDR3 sequencing of frozen genomic DNA was performed by immunoSEQ, including PCR amplification, mapping, bias correction and internal controls. The original methods were these. Only productive rearrangements were retained, and each unique TCRbeta sequence was defined by its CDR3 nucleotide sequence together with its V and J gene. Donor-reactive sequences required at least 5-fold expansion in CFSE-low cells versus unstimulated pre-transplant cells and at least 0.01% frequency. To ensure at least 90% detection power, minimum frequency thresholds were set for each subject based on that subject's lowest-template unstimulated sample. Jensen-Shannon divergence between the top 1000 TCRbeta sequences after and before transplant was used to measure repertoire turnover. Changes in detection of donor-reactive sequences were tested with two-sided Fisher's exact tests. TCRdb took over this immuneACCESS table, retaining in-frame rearrangements with V and J assigned. Such tables are incomplete; in checked studies, under half of the missing clones stem from an unresolved V gene, and the remainder is unexplained. V and J calls plus clone size are reproduced from that table; the DNA served to infer D and trimming. Within this sample are more than 100,000 clones, with about 81% of them counted one time only. The biggest ten clones account for roughly 2.8% of the sample.

Here is what the overall study found, with its caveats: Low numbers of available donor cells limited the measurable donor-reactive repertoire in two subjects. Donor-reactive sequences declined more than third party-reactive ones, suggesting partial antigen-specific deletion unrelated to withdrawal success. Circulating donor-reactive CD4 TCRbeta sequences fell significantly post-transplant in most of the 8 subjects, irrespective of tolerance or HCV status. When repertoire turnover was taken into account, detection of donor-reactive sequences was significantly reduced in 7 of 8 subjects for CD4 and in 8 of 8 subjects for CD8. Without allograft tissue specimens, donor-reactive T cells may have migrated into the graft rather than being deleted. The conclusions were preliminary, being limited by small, heterogeneous patient numbers and by non-standardized post-transplant time points.

From a lookup of the germline V gene, CDR1 and CDR2 are SGHTA and FQGNSA. Trimming removed 2 bases from V and 3 bases from J, leaving 10 bases between the germline ends. The CDR3 covers 15 residues, taking in both the cysteine and the phenylalanine. This entry keeps only the CDR3 DNA: 45 bases, framed from base 1. This sequence uses TRBV7-2 and TRBJ2-2; the D gene is perhaps TRBD1, from 5 matching bases. The sample in question was CD4+ T cells from blood, obtained approximately 50 months after liver transplant. This receptor was identified in a human patient who received a liver transplant. After a transplant, not all T cells may be the patient's own; some may come from the graft donor. The bases are TGTGCCAGCAGCTTATCCAGGGCGTACACCGGGGAGCTGTTTTTT. Translated, it reads CASSLSRAYTGELFF. The CDR3 plus the reference TRBV7-2 and TRBJ2-2 genes for the other parts give the full variable domain: GAGVSQSPSNKVTEKGKDVELRCDPISGHTALYWYRQSLGQGLEFLIYFQGNSAPDKSGLPSDRFSAERTGGSVSTLTIQRTQQEDSAVYLCASSLSRAYTGELFFGEGSRLTVL.